The 2 T cell receptor beta chains in this list originate from one sample, sequenced in a study of beta chain features in type 1 diabetes. As every portion of the isolated RNA was reverse transcribed, the sequencing read expressed TCRB transcripts. TCRdb's table, derived via immunoSEQ multiplex PCR, lists solely in-frame clones and lacks some. This table has 860,000 or so clones, 17% appearing once. Sequenced input: naive CD4+ T cells from blood. These receptors were taken from a woman aged 18-29 years in good health.

CDR3 in amino acids: CASSEILGPYEQYF. The CDR3 DNA sequence: TGTGCCAGCAGTGAAATCCTTGGACCGTACGAGCAGTACTTC. The gene calls are TRBV2 and TRBJ2-7; D is undetermined. The CDR3 covers 14 residues. Trimming took 2 bases from V and 4 from J, leaving 12 bases between them. The germline gives CDR1 SNHLY, CDR2 FYNNEI.

V and J are TRBV25-1 and TRBJ2-7; D gene uncertain. Per the germline V gene, CDR1 is MGHDK and CDR2 is SYGVNS. V was shortened by 6 bases and J by 3 bases, with 9 bases between the two germline ends. The CDR3 covers 12 residues. The CDR3 is CASSPDIYEQYF. The CDR3 DNA reads TGTGCCAGCAGCCCCGACATCTACGAGCAGTACTTC.